Listed below are T cell receptor beta chains from one sample, sequenced in a study of cytomegalovirus exposure and HLA in healthy donors. TCRdb keeps only in-frame clones here, not all; method: immunoSEQ multiplex PCR. The table records some 180,000 clones, about 80% of them present only once. Input material: PBMCs. These receptors were collected from a man in his forties in good health and CMV-seronegative. Both conserved end residues are part of each CDR3. The order of the fields is clone size, J gene, V gene, D gene, CDR3 DNA, CDR3 protein. D genes are given only for firm matches. The listing skips clone size in some rows; elsewhere it reads once, few, many or a size class.

once,TRBJ1-3,TRBV27,TRBD1,TGTGCCAGCAGTCCCCCAGTACGGGACAGGGAGATAAAGCCCTCTGGAAACACCATATATTTT,CASSPPVRDREIKPSGNTIYF
.,TRBJ1-2,TRBV6-5,.,TGTGCCAGCAGTTACTCGAGGGAGGGTAACTATGGCTACACCTTC,CASSYSREGNYGYTF
few,TRBJ1-1,TRBV5-5,TRBD1,TGTGCCAGCAGCTTGGCAGGGGGTAATGAAGCTTTCTTT,CASSLAGGNEAFF
.,TRBJ2-5,TRBV18,TRBD2,TGTGCCAGCTCACCGAAACTAGCGGGGGGCCCCTTAACGGAGACCCAGTACTTC,CASSPKLAGGPLTETQYF
.,TRBJ1-5,TRBV4-1,.,TGCGCCAGCAGCCAAGCAAATCAGCCCCAGCATTTT,CASSQANQPQHF
few,TRBJ1-1,TRBV2,.,TGTGCCAGCAGGGGTGACAGAAACACTGAAGCTTTCTTT,CASRGDRNTEAFF
.,TRBJ2-3,TRBV7-3,.,TGTGCCAGCAGCTTAACTGGCGGGGCTAGCACAGATACGCAGTATTTT,CASSLTGGASTDTQYF
.,TRBJ2-7,TRBV7-2,.,TGTGCCAGCAGCTCAGACAGACTCTACGAGCAGTACTTC,CASSSDRLYEQYF
once,TRBJ1-1,TRBV6-6,.,TGTGCCGCCAGTTTTAGGGGGTTCACTGAAGCTTTCTTT,CAASFRGFTEAFF
.,TRBJ2-5,TRBV28,TRBD1,TGTGCCAGCACTTTAGACAGGGTAGGGGAGACCCAGTACTTC,CASTLDRVGETQYF
.,TRBJ2-2,TRBV5-1,.,TGCGCCAGCAGCTCCCGCGGGACCCTGAGCACCGGGGAGCTGTTTTTT,CASSSRGTLSTGELFF
.,TRBJ2-1,TRBV29-1,TRBD2,TGCAGCGTTGAAGATTCACTACTAGCGGGAGCTGGGTATGAGCAGTTCTTC,CSVEDSLLAGAGYEQFF
few,TRBJ2-7,TRBV5-1,.,TGCGCCAGCAGCTTGGTCGTCGGGAGCAACTACGAGCAGTACTTC,CASSLVVGSNYEQYF
.,TRBJ2-3,TRBV27,.,TGTGCCAGCAGTTTAGCCCGGGGGAAGGGCACAGATACGCAGTATTTT,CASSLARGKGTDTQYF
.,TRBJ1-2,TRBV2,.,TGTGCCACCACCTCGGGGCCGGAGGGCTTTTCAAATGGCTACACCTTC,CATTSGPEGFSNGYTF
.,TRBJ1-4,TRBV7-3,.,TGTGCCAGCAGCGCAGGGCCCGCCCCTGGAGAAAAACTGTTTTTT,CASSAGPAPGEKLFF
.,TRBJ2-1,TRBV6-4,.,TGTGCCAGCAGTTCACTGGGCAGCAATGAGCAGTTCTTC,CASSSLGSNEQFF
.,TRBJ1-1,TRBV5-5,.,TGTGCCAGCAGCTTCCAATCCAGGGCTGAAGCTTTCTTT,CASSFQSRAEAFF
few,TRBJ2-3,TRBV7-2,TRBD2,TGTGCCAGCAGCTATCGACTAGCGGACAGCACAGATACGCAGTATTTT,CASSYRLADSTDTQYF
.,TRBJ2-7,TRBV19,TRBD2,TGTGCCAGTACTCGACTAGCCGGTTCCTACGAGCAGTACTTC,CASTRLAGSYEQYF
.,TRBJ2-7,TRBV18,TRBD2,TGTGCCAGCTCACCAGAACTAGCGGGAGCGGGGGCCTACGAGCAGTACTTC,CASSPELAGAGAYEQYF
few,TRBJ2-3,TRBV29-1,TRBD2,TGCAGCGTTGGGGGGGGTAGCACAGATACGCAGTATTTT,CSVGGGSTDTQYF
.,TRBJ1-1,TRBV7-6,TRBD1,TGTGCCAGCAGCTTAAGGCAGGGGGCAAACACTGAAGCTTTCTTT,CASSLRQGANTEAFF
.,TRBJ2-7,TRBV7-9,TRBD1,TGTGCCAGCAGCTCGTGGGACAGGGTGGACGAGCAGTACTTC,CASSSWDRVDEQYF
once,TRBJ1-2,TRBV27,TRBD1,TGTGCCAGCAGTTTATACCAGGGGGCGGGAGGCTACACCTTC,CASSLYQGAGGYTF
.,TRBJ2-7,TRBV2,TRBD1,TGTGCCAGCAGTGAAGGGGGGACAGGTAGATACGAGCAGTACTTC,CASSEGGTGRYEQYF
.,TRBJ2-1,TRBV11-3,TRBD2,TGTGCCAGCAGCAGACTAGCGGGGTCTCTTGATGAGCAGTTCTTC,CASSRLAGSLDEQFF
.,TRBJ1-2,TRBV18,.,TGTGCCAGCTCACCACCGGAGCGGGGAGGGGAGTCCACCTTC,CASSPPERGGESTF
.,TRBJ1-2,TRBV11-2,TRBD1,TGTGCCAGCAGCCTGGGACAGACCAACTATGGCTACACCTTC,CASSLGQTNYGYTF
.,TRBJ2-7,TRBV7-3,.,TGTGCCAGCAGCCATTCGGGGAACGGTTCCTACGAGCAGTACTTC,CASSHSGNGSYEQYF
.,TRBJ1-2,TRBV5-4,TRBD1,TGTGCCAGCAGCTTGGAGCCGGACAGGGCCTATGGCTACACCTTC,CASSLEPDRAYGYTF
.,TRBJ2-5,TRBV6-1,TRBD2,TGTGCCAGCAAGGCGGCGCGGGGGACCCAAGAGACCCAGTACTTC,CASKAARGTQETQYF
.,TRBJ2-7,TRBV5-5,TRBD2,TGTGCCAGCAGCGGGTGGACTAGCGGGGAGCAGTACTTC,CASSGWTSGEQYF
.,TRBJ1-2,TRBV28,.,TGTGCCAGCAGTGTCTACTATGGCTACACCTTC,CASSVYYGYTF
.,TRBJ2-1,TRBV28,.,TGTGCCAGCAGGGCAGTACCCAGCTCCTACAATGAGCAGTTCTTC,CASRAVPSSYNEQFF
.,TRBJ2-1,TRBV5-4,TRBD2,TGTGCCAGCAGCCCCGGGACTAGCGGGAGGGTCGAGCAGTTCTTC,CASSPGTSGRVEQFF
.,TRBJ1-2,TRBV21-1,.,TGTGCCAGCAAGTGGGACTTTAACTATGGCTACACCTTC,CASKWDFNYGYTF
.,TRBJ2-2,TRBV9,TRBD2,TGTGCCAGCAGCGTAGACGGTTGGATTGGACTAGCGGTGAACACCGGGGAGCTGTTTTTT,CASSVDGWIGLAVNTGELFF
.,TRBJ1-2,TRBV7-9,TRBD1,TGTGCCAGCAGCCCCCAGGGGGCGAGTGGCTACACCTTC,CASSPQGASGYTF
.,TRBJ2-7,TRBV7-2,TRBD1,TGTGCCAGCAGCCCACAGGGGGCTTCCTACGAGCAGTACTTC,CASSPQGASYEQYF
once,TRBJ2-5,TRBV28,TRBD2,TGTGCCAGCAGTTACGGACTAGCGGGGGGGAAAGAGACCCAGTACTTC,CASSYGLAGGKETQYF
.,TRBJ1-5,TRBV6-5,TRBD1,TGTGCCAGCAGTCAGGGGGCACGAAATCAGCCCCAGCATTTT,CASSQGARNQPQHF
once,TRBJ2-7,TRBV19,TRBD2,TGTGCCAGTTCTAGCGGGGGGCGGTACGAGCAGTACTTC,CASSSGGRYEQYF
few,TRBJ1-1,TRBV29-1,TRBD1,TGCAGCGCCGACAGGGGAAGCACTGAAGCTTTCTTT,CSADRGSTEAFF
.,TRBJ2-6,TRBV28,TRBD1,TGTGCCAGCTTCTCCGGGACAGCTTCTGGGGCCAACGTCCTGACTTTC,CASFSGTASGANVLTF
.,TRBJ1-2,TRBV9,TRBD1,TGTGCCAGCAGCCCAAATGTACAGGGGGCGATGAACTATGGCTACACCTTC,CASSPNVQGAMNYGYTF
.,TRBJ1-6,TRBV27,.,TGTGCCAGCAGTGATACCCCGGGGTCTTCACCCCTCCACTTT,CASSDTPGSSPLHF
.,TRBJ2-5,TRBV28,TRBD2,TGTGCCAGCAGTACCATTAGCGGGGGGGAGAAGACCCAGTACTTC,CASSTISGGEKTQYF
.,TRBJ1-2,TRBV19,TRBD1,TGTGCCAGTAGGGGGACAGGACTCGACTATGGCTACACCTTC,CASRGTGLDYGYTF
.,TRBJ2-7,TRBV27,TRBD1,TGTGCCAGCGGAAACAGGGGATTGGGGCAGTACTTC,CASGNRGLGQYF
.,TRBJ2-1,TRBV18,TRBD2,TGTGCCAGCTCACCCGGACTAGCGGCCTACAATGAGCAGTTCTTC,CASSPGLAAYNEQFF
.,TRBJ2-1,TRBV5-8,.,TGTGCCAGCAGGACAGGTCGCTCCTACAATGAGCAGTTCTTC,CASRTGRSYNEQFF
.,TRBJ2-7,TRBV20-1,.,TGCAGTGCTAGCACCTACGAGCAGTACTTC,CSASTYEQYF